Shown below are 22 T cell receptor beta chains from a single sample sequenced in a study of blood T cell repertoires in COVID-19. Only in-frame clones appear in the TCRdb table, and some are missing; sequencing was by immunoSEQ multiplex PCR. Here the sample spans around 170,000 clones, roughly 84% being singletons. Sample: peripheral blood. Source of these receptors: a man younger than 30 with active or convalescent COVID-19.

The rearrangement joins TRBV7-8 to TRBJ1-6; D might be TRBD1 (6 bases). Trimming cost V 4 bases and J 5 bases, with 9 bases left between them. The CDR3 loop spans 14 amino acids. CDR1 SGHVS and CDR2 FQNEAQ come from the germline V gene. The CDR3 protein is CASSWTDNNSPLHF. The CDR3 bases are TGTGCCAGCAGCTGGACAGATAATAATTCACCCCTCCACTTT. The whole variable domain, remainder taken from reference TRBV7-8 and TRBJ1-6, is GAGVSQSPRYKVAKRGQDVALRCDPISGHVSLFWYQQALGQGPEFLTYFQNEAQLDKSGLPSDRFFAERPEGSVSTLKIQRTQQEDSAVYLCASSWTDNNSPLHFGNGTRLTVT.

In DNA form, the CDR3 reads TGTGCCAGCAGCTGGAGGACAGGAGGGCTGAGAGATACGCAGTATTTT. This gives the protein CASSWRTGGLRDTQYF. The rearrangement links TRBV5-6 to TRBJ2-3; tentatively, D is TRBD1 (7 bases). The length of the CDR3 is 16 residues. Germline V CDR1 and CDR2: SGHDT, YYEEEE. V lost 3 bases and J lost 5, with 19 bases in between. Together with reference TRBV5-6 and TRBJ2-3, the CDR3 gives the full variable domain: DAGVTQSPTHLIKTRGQQVTLRCSPKSGHDTVSWYQQALGQGPQFIFQYYEEEERQRGNFPDRFSGHQFPNYSSELNVNALLLGDSALYLCASSWRTGGLRDTQYFGPGTRLTVL.

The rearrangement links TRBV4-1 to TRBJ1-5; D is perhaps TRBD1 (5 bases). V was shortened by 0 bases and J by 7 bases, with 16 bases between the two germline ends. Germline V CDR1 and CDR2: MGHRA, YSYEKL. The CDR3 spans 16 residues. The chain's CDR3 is CASSQDFGGEGQPQHF. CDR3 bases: TGCGCCAGCAGCCAAGATTTTGGGGGGGAAGGACAGCCCCAGCATTTT.

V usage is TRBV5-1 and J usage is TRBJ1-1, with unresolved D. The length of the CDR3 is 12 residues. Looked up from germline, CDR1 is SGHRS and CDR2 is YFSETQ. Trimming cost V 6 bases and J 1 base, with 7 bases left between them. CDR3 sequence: CASMQENTEAFF. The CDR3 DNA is TGCGCCAGCATGCAGGAGAACACTGAAGCTTTCTTT.

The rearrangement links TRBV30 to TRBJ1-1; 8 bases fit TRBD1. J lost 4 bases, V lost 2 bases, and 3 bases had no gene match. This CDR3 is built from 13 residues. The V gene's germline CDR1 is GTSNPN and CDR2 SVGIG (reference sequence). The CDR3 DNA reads TGTGCCTGGAGTACAGGGGGAGGCACTGAAGCTTTCTTT. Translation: CAWSTGGGTEAFF.

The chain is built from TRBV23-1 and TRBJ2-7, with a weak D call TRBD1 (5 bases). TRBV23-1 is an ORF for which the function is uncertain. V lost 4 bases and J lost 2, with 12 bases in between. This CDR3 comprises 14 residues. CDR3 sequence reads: CASSPPGRAYEQYF. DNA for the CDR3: TGCGCCAGCAGTCCTCCCGGCAGGGCCTACGAGCAGTACTTC.

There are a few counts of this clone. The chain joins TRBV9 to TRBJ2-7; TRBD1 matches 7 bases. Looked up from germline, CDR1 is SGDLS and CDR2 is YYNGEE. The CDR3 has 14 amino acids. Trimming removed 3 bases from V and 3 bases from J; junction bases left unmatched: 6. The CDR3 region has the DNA TGTGCCAGCAGCGCTCCGGACAGGAGCTACGAGCAGTACTTC. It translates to CASSAPDRSYEQYF.

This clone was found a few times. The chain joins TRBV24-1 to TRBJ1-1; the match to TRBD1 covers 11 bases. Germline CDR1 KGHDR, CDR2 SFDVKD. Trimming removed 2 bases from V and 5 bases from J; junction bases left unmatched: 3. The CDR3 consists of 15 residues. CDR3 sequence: CATSDSGTGGTEAFF. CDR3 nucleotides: TGTGCCACCAGTGATTCCGGGACAGGGGGGACTGAAGCTTTCTTT.

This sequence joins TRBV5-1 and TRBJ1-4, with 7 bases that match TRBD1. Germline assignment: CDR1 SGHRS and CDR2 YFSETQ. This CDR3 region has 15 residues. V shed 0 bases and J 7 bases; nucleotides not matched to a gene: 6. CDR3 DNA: TGCGCCAGCAGCTTGGAGGGGGCTGGGGGTGAAAAACTGTTTTTT. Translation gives CASSLEGAGGEKLFF.

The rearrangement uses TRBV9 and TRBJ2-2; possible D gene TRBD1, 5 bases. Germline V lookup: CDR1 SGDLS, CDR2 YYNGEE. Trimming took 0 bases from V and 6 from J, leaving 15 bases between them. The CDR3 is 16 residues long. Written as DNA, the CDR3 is TGTGCCAGCAGCGTAGACACAGGAGCTAACGCCGGGGAGCTGTTTTTT. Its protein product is CASSVDTGANAGELFF.

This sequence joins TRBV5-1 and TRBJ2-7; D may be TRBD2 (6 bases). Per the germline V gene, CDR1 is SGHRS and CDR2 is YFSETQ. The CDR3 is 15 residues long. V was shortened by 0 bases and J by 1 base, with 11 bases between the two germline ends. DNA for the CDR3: TGCGCCAGCAGCTTGGCCGGGACTTCATCCTACGAGCAGTACTTC. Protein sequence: CASSLAGTSSYEQYF.

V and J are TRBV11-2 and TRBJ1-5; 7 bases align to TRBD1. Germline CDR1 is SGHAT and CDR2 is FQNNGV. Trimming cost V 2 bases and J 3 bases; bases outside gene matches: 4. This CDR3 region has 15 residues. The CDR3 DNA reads TGTGCCAGCAGCTTAACAGGGGAGAACAATCAGCCCCAGCATTTT. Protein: CASSLTGENNQPQHF.

CDR3 DNA sequence: TGTGCCAGCAGTCCGACAGGGGGAGATCAGCCCCAGCATTTT. It encodes CASSPTGGDQPQHF. V and J are TRBV2 and TRBJ1-5; 9 bases map to TRBD1. Germline CDR1 and CDR2: SNHLY and FYNNEI. V was pared by 5 bases and J by 5 bases, with 4 bases of the junction left unmatched. The CDR3 is made up of 14 amino acids.

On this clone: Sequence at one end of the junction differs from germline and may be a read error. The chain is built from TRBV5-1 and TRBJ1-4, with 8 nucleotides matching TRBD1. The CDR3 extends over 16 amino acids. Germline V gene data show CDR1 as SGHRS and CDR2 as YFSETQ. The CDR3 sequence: CASSSLTGGTIEKLFF. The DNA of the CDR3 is TGCGCCAGCAGCTCACTTACAGGGGGGACTATTGAAAAACTGTTTTTT.

The DNA for the CDR3 is TGTGCCAGCAGCTTGGATCGCTATGGCTACACCTTC. Translation: CASSLDRYGYTF. The genes are TRBV5-4 and TRBJ1-2; D gene ambiguous. Germline-derived CDR1 and CDR2 are SGHNT and YYREEE (reference sequence). V was trimmed by 0 bases and J by 4 bases, leaving 4 bases between them. This CDR3 has 12 residues.

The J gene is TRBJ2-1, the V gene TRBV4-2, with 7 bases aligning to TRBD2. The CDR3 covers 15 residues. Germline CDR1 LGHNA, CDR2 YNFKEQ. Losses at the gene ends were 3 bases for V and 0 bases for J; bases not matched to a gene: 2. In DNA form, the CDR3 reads TGTGCCAGCAGCCAGGGCGGGGGCTCCTACAATGAGCAGTTCTTC. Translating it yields CASSQGGGSYNEQFF.

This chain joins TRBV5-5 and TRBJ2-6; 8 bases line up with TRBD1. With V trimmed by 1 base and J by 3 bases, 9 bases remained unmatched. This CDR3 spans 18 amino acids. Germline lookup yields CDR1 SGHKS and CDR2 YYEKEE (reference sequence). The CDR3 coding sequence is TGTGCCAGCAGCTTGCCGCTTCAGGGGGCGAGTGGGGCCAACGTCCTGACTTTC. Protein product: CASSLPLQGASGANVLTF.

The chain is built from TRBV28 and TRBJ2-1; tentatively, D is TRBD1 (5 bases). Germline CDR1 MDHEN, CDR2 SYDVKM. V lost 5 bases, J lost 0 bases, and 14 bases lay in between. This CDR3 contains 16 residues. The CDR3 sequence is CASSLRQWGSYNEQFF. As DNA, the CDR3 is TGTGCCAGCAGTCTTCGACAGTGGGGCTCCTACAATGAGCAGTTCTTC.

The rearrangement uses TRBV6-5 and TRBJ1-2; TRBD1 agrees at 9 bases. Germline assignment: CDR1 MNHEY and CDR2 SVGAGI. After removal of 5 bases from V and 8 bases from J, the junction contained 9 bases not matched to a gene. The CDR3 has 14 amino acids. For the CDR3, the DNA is TGTGCCAGCAGTCCACAGGACAGGGGAGGGGGCTACACCTTC. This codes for CASSPQDRGGGYTF.

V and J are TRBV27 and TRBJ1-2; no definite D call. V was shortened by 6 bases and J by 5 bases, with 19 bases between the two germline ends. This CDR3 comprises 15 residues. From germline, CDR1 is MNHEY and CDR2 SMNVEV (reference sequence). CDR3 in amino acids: CASSLSGAARYGYTF. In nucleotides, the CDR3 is TGTGCCAGCAGCCTGAGTGGCGCGGCTAGGTATGGCTACACCTTC.

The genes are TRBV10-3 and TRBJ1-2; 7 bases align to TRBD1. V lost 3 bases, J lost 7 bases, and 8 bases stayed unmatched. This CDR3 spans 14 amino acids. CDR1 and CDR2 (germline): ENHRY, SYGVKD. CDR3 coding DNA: TGTGCCATCAGTGATATAGACAGGGTGATTGGCTACACCTTC. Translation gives CAISDIDRVIGYTF.

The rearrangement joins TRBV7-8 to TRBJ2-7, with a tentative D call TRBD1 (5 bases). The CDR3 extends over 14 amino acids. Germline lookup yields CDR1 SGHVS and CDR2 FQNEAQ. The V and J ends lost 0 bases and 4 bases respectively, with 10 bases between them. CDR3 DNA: TGTGCCAGCAGCTTAGCCCCAGGGTTTTACGAGCAGTACTTC. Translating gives CASSLAPGFYEQYF. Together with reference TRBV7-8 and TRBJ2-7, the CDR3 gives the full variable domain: GAGVSQSPRYKVAKRGQDVALRCDPISGHVSLFWYQQALGQGPEFLTYFQNEAQLDKSGLPSDRFFAERPEGSVSTLKIQRTQQEDSAVYLCASSLAPGFYEQYFGPGTRLTVT.